This T cell receptor (beta chain) appears in the sequencing data of a study of shared clonotypes between healthy human individuals. Remarks on this clone: What it binds is unknown.

The germline gives CDR1 SGHVS, CDR2 FNYEAQ. After removal of 5 bases from V and 7 bases from J, the junction contained 8 bases not matched to a gene. CDR3 size: 13 residues. Naive CD8 cells lacked CD45RO and underwent positive selection for CCR7, leaving out terminally differentiated effector memory CD45RA+ cells. The table came from immunoSEQ multiplex PCR; TCRdb's copy has only in-frame clones and leaves some out. Of about 2.1 million clones in the sample, about 93% were seen once. Notes on the study in general: When naive CD4 clonotypes were compared across a few donors, around 5% were shared.

This clonotype originated in a man younger than 35 in good health. Some clones in this sample may be carry-over from other donors' samples. The chain recombines TRBV7-6 with TRBJ2-7; TRBD1 agrees at 7 bases. The sequenced sample consisted of naive CD8+ T cells from PBMCs. The CDR3 nucleotides are TGTGCCAGCAGCCCTGACAGGGAGAGGGAGCAGTACTTC. Translated, it gives CASSPDREREQYF.